This T cell receptor (beta chain) was observed in a study of vaccination effects on CD4 cells after COVID-19. After expansion with viral peptide pools in the ViraFEST assay, antigen-specific CD4+ T cells were sequenced. CD4+ T cell isolation took place after approximately 11 days of culture. In the vaccine recipients, nucleocapsid antibodies were negative and there was no prior SARS-CoV-2 infection. Cultures received IL-2 medium that replaced half the medium on days 3 and 7. Study findings and constraints: Convalescent patients were few in the study, and early post-infection timepoints were absent. Late post-vaccination, clones induced by infection and those induced by vaccine underwent marked clonal contraction.

On this clone: No antigen is known for it.

Libraries were prepared by immunoSEQ multiplex PCR; TCRdb keeps only in-frame clonotypes and omits some of them. The table records roughly 41,000 clones, more than 60% of them present only once. The source is a human donor who received a COVID-19 vaccine. This specimen consisted of CD4+ T cells from PBMCs cultured with HCoV-OC43 spike peptides, obtained before COVID-19 vaccination. Specified subset: HCoV-OC43 spike overlapping peptide pool stimulation.

The chain's CDR3 is CASSLEQAGANVLTF. The CDR3 DNA reads as TGTGCCAGCAGCTTAGAGCAGGCTGGGGCCAACGTCCTGACTTTC. This chain links TRBV7-9 with TRBJ2-6; D not certain. The CDR3 totals 15 residues. From germline, CDR1 is SEHNR and CDR2 FQNEAQ (reference sequence). V lost 1 base to trimming and J lost 2 bases, with 6 bases between them.